The clone carrying this T cell receptor (beta chain) showed up just a few times. What it recognizes is unknown. Other DNA variants within this sample encode the same CDR3. This CDR3 is 13 amino acids long. Germline CDR1 is SGHDT and CDR2 is YYEEEE. The V end was cut by 4 bases, the J end by 1 base, with 8 bases between. The data stem from a study of shared clonotypes between healthy human individuals. Study findings and constraints: What rarefaction showed was incomplete sorted-subset sequencing despite large depth.

Data came from immunoSEQ multiplex PCR; TCRdb stores just in-frame clones and leaves some out. The repertoire includes roughly 650,000 clones, roughly 96% of them detected once, and roughly 0.12% sits in the top ten. It was CD45RO-negative cells, positively selected for CCR7, that made up naive CD8 cells, with terminally differentiated effector memory CD45RA+ cells excluded. Sequenced: naive CD8+ T cells sorted from blood. The rearrangement links TRBV5-6 to TRBJ1-1; no clear D gene. This TCR came from a woman between 25 and 40 years old in good health. Written as DNA, the CDR3 is TGTGCCAGCAGCCGGACGGAGAACACTGAAGCTTTCTTT. Its translation is CASSRTENTEAFF.